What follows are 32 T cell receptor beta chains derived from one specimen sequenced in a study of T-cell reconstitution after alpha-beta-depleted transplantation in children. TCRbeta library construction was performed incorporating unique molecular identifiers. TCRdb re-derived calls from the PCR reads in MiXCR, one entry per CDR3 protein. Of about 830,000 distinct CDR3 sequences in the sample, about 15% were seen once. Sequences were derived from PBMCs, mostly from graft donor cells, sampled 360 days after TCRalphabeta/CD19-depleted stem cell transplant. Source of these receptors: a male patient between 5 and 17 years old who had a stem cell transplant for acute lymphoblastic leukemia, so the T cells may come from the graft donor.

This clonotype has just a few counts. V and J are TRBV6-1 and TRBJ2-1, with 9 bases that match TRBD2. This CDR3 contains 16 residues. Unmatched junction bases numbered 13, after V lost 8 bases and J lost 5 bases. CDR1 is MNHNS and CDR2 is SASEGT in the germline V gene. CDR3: CASALLAGGPDNEQFF. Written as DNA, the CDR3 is TGTGCCAGCGCCCTTCTGGCGGGAGGGCCGGACAATGAGCAGTTCTTC.

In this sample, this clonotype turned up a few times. The CDR3 sequence: CSARGQRHSYEQYF. Here the CDR3 DNA reads TGCAGTGCTAGGGGGCAGCGCCATTCCTACGAGCAGTACTTC. The chain uses TRBV20-1 and TRBJ2-7; D might be TRBD1 (5 bases). The CDR3 loop spans 14 amino acids. Per germline, CDR1 DFQATT and CDR2 SNEGSKA (reference sequence). Deletions cut 3 bases from V and 1 base from J, with 13 bases between.

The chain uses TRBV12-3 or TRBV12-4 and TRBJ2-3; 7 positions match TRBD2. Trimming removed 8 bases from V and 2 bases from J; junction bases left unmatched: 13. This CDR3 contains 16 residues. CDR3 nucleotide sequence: TGTGCCAGCTCTAGCGGATTAAAGCCAATCACAGATACGCAGTATTTT. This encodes CASSSGLKPITDTQYF.

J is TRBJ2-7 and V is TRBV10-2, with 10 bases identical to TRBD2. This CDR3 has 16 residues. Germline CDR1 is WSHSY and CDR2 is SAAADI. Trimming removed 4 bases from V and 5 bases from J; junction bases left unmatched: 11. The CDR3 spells CASSGIRASGSHEQYF. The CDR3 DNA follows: TGCGCCAGCAGTGGGATCCGGGCTAGCGGGAGCCACGAGCAGTACTTC.

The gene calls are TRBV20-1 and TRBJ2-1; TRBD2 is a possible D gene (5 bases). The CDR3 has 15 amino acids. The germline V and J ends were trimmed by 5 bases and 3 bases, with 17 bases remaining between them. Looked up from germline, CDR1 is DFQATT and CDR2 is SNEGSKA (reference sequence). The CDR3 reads CSARFFRSGYNEQFF. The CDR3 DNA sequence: TGCAGTGCTCGTTTCTTTAGGAGCGGCTACAATGAGCAGTTCTTC.

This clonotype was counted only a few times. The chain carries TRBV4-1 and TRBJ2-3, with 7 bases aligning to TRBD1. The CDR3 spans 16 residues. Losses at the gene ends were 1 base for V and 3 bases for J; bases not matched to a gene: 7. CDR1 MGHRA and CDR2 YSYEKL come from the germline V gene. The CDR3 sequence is CASSQGRDRTTDTQYF. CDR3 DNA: TGCGCCAGCAGCCAAGGCCGGGACAGAACAACAGATACGCAGTATTTT.

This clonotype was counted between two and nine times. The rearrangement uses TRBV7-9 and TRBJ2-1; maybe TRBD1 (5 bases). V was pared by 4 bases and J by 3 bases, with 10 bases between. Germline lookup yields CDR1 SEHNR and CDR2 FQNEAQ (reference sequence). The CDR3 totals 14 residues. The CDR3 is CASSSTGDYNEQFF. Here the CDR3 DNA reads TGTGCCAGCAGCTCAACAGGCGACTACAATGAGCAGTTCTTC.

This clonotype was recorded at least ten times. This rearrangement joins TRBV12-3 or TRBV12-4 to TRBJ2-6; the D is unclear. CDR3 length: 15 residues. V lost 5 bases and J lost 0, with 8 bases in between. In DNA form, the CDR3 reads TGTGCCAGCAGTCGCGGAACCTCTGGGGCCAACGTCCTGACTTTC. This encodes CASSRGTSGANVLTF.

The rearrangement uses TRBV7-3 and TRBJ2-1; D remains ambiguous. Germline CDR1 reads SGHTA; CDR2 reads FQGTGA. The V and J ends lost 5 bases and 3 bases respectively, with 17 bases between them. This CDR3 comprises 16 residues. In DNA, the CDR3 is TGTGCCAGCAGCCCAAATGACTTGGGCTACTACAATGAGCAGTTCTTC. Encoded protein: CASSPNDLGYYNEQFF.

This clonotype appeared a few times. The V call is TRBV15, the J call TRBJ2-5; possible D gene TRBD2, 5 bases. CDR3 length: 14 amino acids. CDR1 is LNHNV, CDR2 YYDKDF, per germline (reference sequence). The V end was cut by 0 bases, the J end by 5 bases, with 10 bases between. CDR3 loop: CATSRDREKETQYF. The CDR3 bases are TGTGCCACCAGCAGAGATAGGGAGAAGGAGACCCAGTACTTC.

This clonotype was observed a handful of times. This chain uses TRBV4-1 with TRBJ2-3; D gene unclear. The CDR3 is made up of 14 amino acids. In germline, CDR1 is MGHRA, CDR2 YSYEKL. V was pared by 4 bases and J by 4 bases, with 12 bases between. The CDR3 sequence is CASSRLRDPDTQYF. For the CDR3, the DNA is TGCGCCAGCAGCCGTCTGCGAGATCCAGATACGCAGTATTTT.

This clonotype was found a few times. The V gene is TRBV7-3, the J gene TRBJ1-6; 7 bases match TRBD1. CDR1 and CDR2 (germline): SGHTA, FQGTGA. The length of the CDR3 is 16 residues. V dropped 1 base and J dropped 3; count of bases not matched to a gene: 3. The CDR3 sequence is CASSLRGGNYNSPLHF. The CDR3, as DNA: TGTGCCAGCAGCTTAAGAGGGGGCAACTATAATTCACCCCTCCACTTT.

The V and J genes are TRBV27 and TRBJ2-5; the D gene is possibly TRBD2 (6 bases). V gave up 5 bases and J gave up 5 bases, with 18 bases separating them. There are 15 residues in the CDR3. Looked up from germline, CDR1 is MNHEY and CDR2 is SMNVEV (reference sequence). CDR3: CASSPRLVVRETQYF. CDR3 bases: TGTGCCAGCAGTCCCCGACTAGTAGTCAGGGAGACCCAGTACTTC.

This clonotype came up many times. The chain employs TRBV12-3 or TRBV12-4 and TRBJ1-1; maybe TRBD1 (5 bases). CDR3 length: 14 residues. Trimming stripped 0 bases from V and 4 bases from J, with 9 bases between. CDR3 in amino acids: CASSLAGAATEAFF. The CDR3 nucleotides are TGTGCCAGCAGTTTAGCAGGGGCGGCCACTGAAGCTTTCTTT.

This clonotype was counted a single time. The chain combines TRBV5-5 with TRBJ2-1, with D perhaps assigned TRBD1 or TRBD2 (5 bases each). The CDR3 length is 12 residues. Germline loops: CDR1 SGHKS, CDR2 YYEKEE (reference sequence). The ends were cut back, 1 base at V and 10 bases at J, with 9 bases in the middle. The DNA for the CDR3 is TGTGCCAGCAGCTTGTCGTGGGGGGAGCAGTTCTTC. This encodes CASSLSWGEQFF.

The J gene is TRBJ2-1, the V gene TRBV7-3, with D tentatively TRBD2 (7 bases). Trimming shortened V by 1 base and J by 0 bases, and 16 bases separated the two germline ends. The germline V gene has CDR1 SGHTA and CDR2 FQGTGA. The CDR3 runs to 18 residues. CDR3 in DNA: TGTGCCAGCAGCTTAAGGGGGGGGCGGTCCAGCTCCTACAATGAGCAGTTCTTC. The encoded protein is CASSLRGGRSSSYNEQFF.

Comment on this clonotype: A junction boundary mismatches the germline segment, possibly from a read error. The chain's CDR3 is CASRLGLAGGEQFF. The CDR3 DNA is TGTGCCAGCAGATTGGGACTAGCGGGAGGTGAGCAGTTCTTC. The chain links TRBV5-6 to TRBJ2-1; 15 nucleotides align to TRBD2. The germline CDR1 and CDR2 sequences are SGHDT and YYEEEE. The CDR3 has 14 residues.

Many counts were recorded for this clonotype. The CDR3 region is CSARGKNTEAFF. CDR3 sequence (DNA): TGCAGTGCTAGAGGAAAGAACACTGAAGCTTTCTTT. The chain employs TRBV20-1 and TRBJ1-1; D is unclear. Between the trimmed V and J ends, which lost 1 base and 1 base, there was a span of 4 bases. Germline loops: CDR1 DFQATT, CDR2 SNEGSKA (reference sequence). The CDR3 loop spans 12 amino acids.

CDR3 protein: CASSPGPSISQETQYF. The CDR3 nucleotides are TGCGCCAGCAGCCCGGGACCATCAATCAGCCAAGAGACCCAGTACTTC. The chain uses TRBV5-1 and TRBJ2-5; D may match TRBD1 or TRBD2 (5 bases each). The CDR3 has 16 amino acids. Trimming took 4 bases from V and 1 from J, leaving 17 bases between them. The V gene's germline CDR1 is SGHRS and CDR2 YFSETQ.

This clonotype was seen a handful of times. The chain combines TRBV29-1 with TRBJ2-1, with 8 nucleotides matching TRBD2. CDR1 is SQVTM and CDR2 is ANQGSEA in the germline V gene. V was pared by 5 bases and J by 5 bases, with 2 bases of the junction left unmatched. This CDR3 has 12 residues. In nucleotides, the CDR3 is TGCAGCGTTCAGCGGGAGAACAATGAGCAGTTCTTC. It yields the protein CSVQRENNEQFF.

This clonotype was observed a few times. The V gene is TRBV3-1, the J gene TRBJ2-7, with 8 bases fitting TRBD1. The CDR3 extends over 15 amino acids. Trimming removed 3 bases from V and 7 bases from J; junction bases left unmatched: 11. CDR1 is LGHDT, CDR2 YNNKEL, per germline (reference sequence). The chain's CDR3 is CASSQPFGQGREQYF. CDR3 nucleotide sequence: TGTGCCAGCAGCCAGCCTTTCGGACAGGGAAGGGAGCAGTACTTC.

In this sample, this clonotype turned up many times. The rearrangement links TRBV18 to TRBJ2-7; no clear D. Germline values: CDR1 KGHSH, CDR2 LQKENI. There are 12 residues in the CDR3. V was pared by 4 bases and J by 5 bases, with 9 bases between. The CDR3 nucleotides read TGTGCCAGCTCACAAAACCGGGACGAGCAGTACTTC. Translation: CASSQNRDEQYF.

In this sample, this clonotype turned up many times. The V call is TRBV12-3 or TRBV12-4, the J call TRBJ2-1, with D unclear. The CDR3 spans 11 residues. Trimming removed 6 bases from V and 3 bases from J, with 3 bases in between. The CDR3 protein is CASSGYNEQFF. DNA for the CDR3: TGTGCCAGCAGCGGCTACAATGAGCAGTTCTTC.

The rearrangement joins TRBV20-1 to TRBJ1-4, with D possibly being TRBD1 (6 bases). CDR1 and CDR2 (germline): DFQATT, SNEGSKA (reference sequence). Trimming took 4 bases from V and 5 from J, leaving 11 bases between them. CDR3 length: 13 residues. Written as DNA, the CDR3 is TGCAGTGCTATCAGGGGTCCAAATGAAAAACTGTTTTTT. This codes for CSAIRGPNEKLFF.

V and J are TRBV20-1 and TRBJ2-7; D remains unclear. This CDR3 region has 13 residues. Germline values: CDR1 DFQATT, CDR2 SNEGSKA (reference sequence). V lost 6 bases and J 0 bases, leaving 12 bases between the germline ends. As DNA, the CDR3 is TGCAGTGCCGTTAGACCGCCCTCCTACGAGCAGTACTTC. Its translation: CSAVRPPSYEQYF.

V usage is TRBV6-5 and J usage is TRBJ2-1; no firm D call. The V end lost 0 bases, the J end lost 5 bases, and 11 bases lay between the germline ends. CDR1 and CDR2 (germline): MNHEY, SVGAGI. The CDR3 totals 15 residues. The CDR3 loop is CASSYSSHSDNEQFF. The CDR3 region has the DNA TGTGCCAGCAGTTACTCGAGTCACAGTGACAATGAGCAGTTCTTC.

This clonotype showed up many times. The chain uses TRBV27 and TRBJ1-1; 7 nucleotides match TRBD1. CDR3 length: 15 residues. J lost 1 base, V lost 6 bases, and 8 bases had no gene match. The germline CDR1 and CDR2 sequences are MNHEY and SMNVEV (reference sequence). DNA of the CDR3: TGTGCCAGCAGCCTTGATCAGGGGGGGAACACTGAAGCTTTCTTT. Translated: CASSLDQGGNTEAFF.

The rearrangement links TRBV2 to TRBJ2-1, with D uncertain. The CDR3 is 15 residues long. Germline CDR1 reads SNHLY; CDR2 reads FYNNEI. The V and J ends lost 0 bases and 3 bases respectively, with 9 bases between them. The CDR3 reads CASSEAPLHYNEQFF. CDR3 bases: TGTGCCAGCAGTGAAGCGCCTTTACACTACAATGAGCAGTTCTTC.

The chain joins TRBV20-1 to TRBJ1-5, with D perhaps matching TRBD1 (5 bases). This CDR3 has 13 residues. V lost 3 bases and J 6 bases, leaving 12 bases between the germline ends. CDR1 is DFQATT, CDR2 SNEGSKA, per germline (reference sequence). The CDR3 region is CSASDGGFQPQHF. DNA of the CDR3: TGCAGTGCTAGCGATGGGGGATTTCAGCCCCAGCATTTT.

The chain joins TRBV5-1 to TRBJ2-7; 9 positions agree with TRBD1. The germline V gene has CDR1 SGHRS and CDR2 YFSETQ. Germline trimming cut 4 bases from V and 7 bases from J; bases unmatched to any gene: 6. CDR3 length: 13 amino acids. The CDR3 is CASSTMGQGEQYF. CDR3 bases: TGCGCCAGCAGCACTATGGGACAGGGTGAGCAGTACTTC.

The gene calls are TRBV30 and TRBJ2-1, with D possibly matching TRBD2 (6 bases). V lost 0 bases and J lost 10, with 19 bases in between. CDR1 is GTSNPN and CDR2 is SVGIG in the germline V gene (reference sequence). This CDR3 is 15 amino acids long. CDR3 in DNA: TGTGCCTGGAGTGTCCCAGTGACTAGATCCTGGGAGCAGTTCTTC. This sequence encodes CAWSVPVTRSWEQFF.

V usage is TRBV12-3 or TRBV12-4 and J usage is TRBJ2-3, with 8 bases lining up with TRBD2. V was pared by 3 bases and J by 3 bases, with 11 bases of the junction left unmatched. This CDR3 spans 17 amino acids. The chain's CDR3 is CASSFLWAGGWTDTQYF. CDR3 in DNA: TGTGCCAGCAGTTTTCTTTGGGCGGGAGGTTGGACAGATACGCAGTATTTT.